Sequencing of this T cell receptor (beta chain) was carried out in a study of blood T cells in healthy people across ages. A J-beta primer mix and a sample-barcoded 5' primer were used in a second PCR of roughly 6 to 12 cycles. One entry per CDR3 protein results from TCRdb running MiXCR on the 5' RACE reads. This sample has roughly 730,000 distinct CDR3 sequences, with roughly three fifths found just once. The germline CDR1 and CDR2 sequences are SGDLS and YYNGEE. Trimming cost V 3 bases and J 0 bases; bases outside gene matches: 4. The CDR3 is made up of 15 amino acids. Source material: blood. The rearrangement links TRBV9 to TRBJ2-5; TRBD2 agrees at 8 bases. This receptor was identified in a man aged 35 to 55 in good health. The CDR3 DNA follows: TGTGCCAGCAGCGCTCGAGCGGGGGACCAAGAGACCCAGTACTTC. Protein sequence: CASSARAGDQETQYF.